This T cell receptor (beta chain) was captured in a study of sequential checkpoint blockade in melanoma. Study-wide background: After both sequences, patients received maintenance nivolumab. Twenty-two patients had tumor biopsies before treatment and at week 13. Around 90 pretreatment tumor DNA samples were TCRβ immunosequenced.

Treatment of the sample: randomized to nivolumab then ipilimumab (arm A) or the reverse (arm B). DNA-damaging chemotherapy had not been given to any patient beforehand. The data were produced by immunoSEQ multiplex PCR, yet TCRdb's version contains in-frame clones alone and is incomplete. The data contain approximately 1,500 clones, roughly 25% of them singletons. In germline, CDR1 is MGHRA, CDR2 YSYEKL. The V end lost 3 bases, the J end lost 4 bases, and 8 bases lay between the germline ends. The CDR3 has 13 residues. The material sequenced was tumor tissue (inferred from file names), taken from a patient given nivolumab and ipilimumab in sequence. The origin of this receptor is a human donor with melanoma. The V gene is TRBV4-1, the J gene TRBJ2-3; D might be TRBD2 (5 bases). The CDR3 region is CASSQERSDTQYF. In DNA form, the CDR3 reads TGCGCCAGCAGCCAGGAGCGGTCAGATACGCAGTATTTT.